This is a list of T cell receptor beta chains from one sample in a study of T cells after yellow fever vaccination. TCRdb reprocessed the 5' RACE reads via MiXCR and lists one record per CDR3 protein. The table shows approximately 330,000 distinct CDR3 sequences, with 4.1% occurring only once. Here the sequenced sample was PBMCs, taken 5 days after the yellow fever booster vaccination. These TCRs come from a man aged 18 to 35 who received the YFV17D yellow fever vaccine. CDR3s include the opening cysteine and the closing phenylalanine or tryptophan. The D gene is left open where the match is weak. Clone size is stated in some rows and not others, as once, few, many or a class when expanded.

clone size: NA; D gene: NA; V gene: TRBV6-6; J gene: TRBJ1-1; CDR3 DNA: TGTGCCAGCAGTTACCGCAGCTTGAACACTGAAGCTTTCTTT; CDR3 protein: CASSYRSLNTEAFF
clone size: NA; D gene: NA; V gene: TRBV6-5; J gene: TRBJ2-5; CDR3 DNA: TGTGCCAGCAGTTCAAACATTAAGGAGACCCAGTACTTC; CDR3 protein: CASSSNIKETQYF
clone size: NA; D gene: TRBD2; V gene: TRBV29-1; J gene: TRBJ2-1; CDR3 DNA: TGCAGCGTTGGTAGCGGGGAGGCCTCCTACAATGAGCAGTTCTTC; CDR3 protein: CSVGSGEASYNEQFF
clone size: many; D gene: TRBD1; V gene: TRBV9; J gene: TRBJ2-3; CDR3 DNA: TGTGCCAGCAGCGCCCCGCCAGGGGGCAAGTTGGGCACAGATACGCAGTATTTT; CDR3 protein: CASSAPPGGKLGTDTQYF
clone size: many; D gene: NA; V gene: TRBV7-8; J gene: TRBJ2-7; CDR3 DNA: TGTGCCAGCAGCTTAGCCCCAGACATGAGGCGCTACGAGCAGTACTTC; CDR3 protein: CASSLAPDMRRYEQYF
clone size: few; D gene: NA; V gene: TRBV2; J gene: TRBJ2-5; CDR3 DNA: TGTGCCAGAGCCAGGGAGGCGCGGGAGACCCAGTACTTC; CDR3 protein: CARAREARETQYF
clone size: many; D gene: NA; V gene: TRBV7-9; J gene: TRBJ2-7; CDR3 DNA: TGTGCCAGCAGCTTAGGCCAGAAGCCCTACGAGCAGTACTTC; CDR3 protein: CASSLGQKPYEQYF
clone size: few; D gene: TRBD2; V gene: TRBV6-2/TRBV6-3; J gene: TRBJ2-3; CDR3 DNA: TGTGCCAGCAGTTATGGGACTAGCGCACAAGCGAGGGATACGCAGTATTTT; CDR3 protein: CASSYGTSAQARDTQYF
clone size: NA; D gene: NA; V gene: TRBV29-1; J gene: TRBJ1-1; CDR3 DNA: TGCAGCCCCCAGGTAGCTTTCTTT; CDR3 protein: CSPQVAFF
clone size: once; D gene: NA; V gene: TRBV27; J gene: TRBJ1-5; CDR3 DNA: TGTGCCAGCAGTCCTACGGTCAGGCAGCCCCAGCATTTT; CDR3 protein: CASSPTVRQPQHF
clone size: once; D gene: TRBD2; V gene: TRBV29-1; J gene: TRBJ2-5; CDR3 DNA: TGCAGCGTTGATGGGGTTGGCACCCGAGAGCGGGGTCAAGAGACCCAGTACTTC; CDR3 protein: CSVDGVGTRERGQETQYF
clone size: many; D gene: TRBD1; V gene: TRBV9; J gene: TRBJ1-2; CDR3 DNA: TGTGCCAGCAGCGTAGCTTCGAGAGGGGGCCCTTCAGGCTACACCTTC; CDR3 protein: CASSVASRGGPSGYTF
clone size: few; D gene: NA; V gene: TRBV5-5; J gene: TRBJ2-6; CDR3 DNA: TGTGCCAGCAGCTTGTTGGGGGCCTCTGGGGCCAACGTCCTGACTTTC; CDR3 protein: CASSLLGASGANVLTF
clone size: NA; D gene: NA; V gene: TRBV5-1; J gene: TRBJ2-3; CDR3 DNA: TGCGCCAGCAGCTTACCCAGTGGACAGACTCGCACAGATACGCAGTATTTT; CDR3 protein: CASSLPSGQTRTDTQYF
clone size: few; D gene: TRBD1; V gene: TRBV29-1; J gene: TRBJ2-3; CDR3 DNA: TGCAGCGTTGAAGCCTGGGACAGGAGCACAGATACGCAGTATTTT; CDR3 protein: CSVEAWDRSTDTQYF
clone size: many; D gene: NA; V gene: TRBV5-5; J gene: TRBJ1-2; CDR3 DNA: TGTGCCAGCAGCAGCAGGGAGCCTGGCTACACCTTC; CDR3 protein: CASSSREPGYTF
clone size: few; D gene: TRBD1; V gene: TRBV11-2; J gene: TRBJ1-2; CDR3 DNA: TGTGCCAGCGGAGTTACAGGGGGCTATGGTGGCTACACCTTC; CDR3 protein: CASGVTGGYGGYTF
clone size: NA; D gene: TRBD1; V gene: TRBV18; J gene: TRBJ1-4; CDR3 DNA: TGTGCCAGCTCACCTCGAGGGGGCGACGGTGAAAAACTGTTTTTT; CDR3 protein: CASSPRGGDGEKLFF
clone size: few; D gene: NA; V gene: TRBV7-2; J gene: TRBJ2-3; CDR3 DNA: TGTGCCAGCAGCTACCTGTATTCGAGCACAGATACGCAGTATTTT; CDR3 protein: CASSYLYSSTDTQYF
clone size: NA; D gene: NA; V gene: TRBV12-3/TRBV12-4; J gene: TRBJ2-3; CDR3 DNA: TGTGCCAGCAGTTTATTTGGGGGAAGCACAGATACGCAGTATTTT; CDR3 protein: CASSLFGGSTDTQYF
clone size: NA; D gene: NA; V gene: TRBV21-1; J gene: TRBJ1-2; CDR3 DNA: TGTGCCAGCAGCAACGGGGGAACAGGATTGTATGGCTACACCTTC; CDR3 protein: CASSNGGTGLYGYTF
clone size: few; D gene: NA; V gene: TRBV7-3; J gene: TRBJ2-1; CDR3 DNA: TGTGCCAGCAGCTTAGCGGCGAACTACAATGAGCAGTTCTTC; CDR3 protein: CASSLAANYNEQFF
clone size: NA; D gene: NA; V gene: TRBV24-1; J gene: TRBJ2-5; CDR3 DNA: TGTGCCACCAGTGACTCGGAGGCCGGGGAGACCCAGTACTTC; CDR3 protein: CATSDSEAGETQYF
clone size: many; D gene: NA; V gene: TRBV7-9; J gene: TRBJ1-1; CDR3 DNA: TGTGCCAGCAGCTTATACACTGAAGCTTTCTTT; CDR3 protein: CASSLYTEAFF
clone size: many; D gene: NA; V gene: TRBV30; J gene: TRBJ1-6; CDR3 DNA: TGTGCCTGGAGTAACTCCTATAATTCACCCCTCCACTTT; CDR3 protein: CAWSNSYNSPLHF
clone size: few; D gene: NA; V gene: TRBV7-9; J gene: TRBJ2-3; CDR3 DNA: TGTGCCAGCAGCTTAGGAACAGCAGAACCTAGCACAGATACGCAGTATTTT; CDR3 protein: CASSLGTAEPSTDTQYF
clone size: NA; D gene: NA; V gene: TRBV6-6; J gene: TRBJ1-1; CDR3 DNA: TGTGCCAGTTCGGGCCGCCAAGTCGGGGTGAACACTGAAGCTTTCTTT; CDR3 protein: CASSGRQVGVNTEAFF
clone size: many; D gene: NA; V gene: TRBV20-1; J gene: TRBJ2-1; CDR3 DNA: TGCAGTGCTCATAAAGTGAACGAGCAGTTCTTC; CDR3 protein: CSAHKVNEQFF
clone size: NA; D gene: TRBD2; V gene: TRBV7-3; J gene: TRBJ2-3; CDR3 DNA: TGTGCCAGCAGCCCAACGGGACTAGCGTCGGTGGATACGCAGTATTTT; CDR3 protein: CASSPTGLASVDTQYF
clone size: many; D gene: NA; V gene: TRBV3-1; J gene: TRBJ1-5; CDR3 DNA: TGTGCCAGCAGCCTGGCAGGGAGCAATCAGCCCCAGCATTTT; CDR3 protein: CASSLAGSNQPQHF
clone size: many; D gene: NA; V gene: TRBV6-2/TRBV6-3; J gene: TRBJ1-2; CDR3 DNA: TGTGCCAGCAGCCTTGGGACAAGATTCTTCTATGGCTACACCTTC; CDR3 protein: CASSLGTRFFYGYTF
clone size: NA; D gene: TRBD1; V gene: TRBV20-1; J gene: TRBJ2-1; CDR3 DNA: TGCAGTGCTAGGGCCGGGACAGATGAGCAGTTCTTC; CDR3 protein: CSARAGTDEQFF
clone size: NA; D gene: NA; V gene: TRBV12-3/TRBV12-4; J gene: TRBJ2-2; CDR3 DNA: TGTGCCAGCAGTTTCTGGGGACCGATGAACACCGGGGAGCTGTTTTTT; CDR3 protein: CASSFWGPMNTGELFF
clone size: NA; D gene: NA; V gene: TRBV4-3; J gene: TRBJ2-6; CDR3 DNA: TGCGCCAGCAGCCAAGAGCGGCCCGGGAGCTCTGGGGCCAACGTCCTGACTTTC; CDR3 protein: CASSQERPGSSGANVLTF
clone size: few; D gene: NA; V gene: TRBV7-2; J gene: TRBJ1-2; CDR3 DNA: TGTGCCAGCAGCAGCGACAGCTCTAACTATGGCTACACCTTC; CDR3 protein: CASSSDSSNYGYTF
clone size: many; D gene: NA; V gene: TRBV5-5; J gene: TRBJ2-2; CDR3 DNA: TGTGCCAGCAGCTTGGGGCAGGGGTCCACCGGGGAGCTGTTTTTT; CDR3 protein: CASSLGQGSTGELFF
clone size: many; D gene: NA; V gene: TRBV2; J gene: TRBJ1-6; CDR3 DNA: TGTGCCAGCAGTATCGAGACAACAGATAATTCACCCCTCCACTTT; CDR3 protein: CASSIETTDNSPLHF
clone size: few; D gene: NA; V gene: TRBV4-1; J gene: TRBJ2-7; CDR3 DNA: TGCGCCAGCAGCCAAGTATTCGGGACTCCATACGAGCAGTACTTC; CDR3 protein: CASSQVFGTPYEQYF
clone size: many; D gene: NA; V gene: TRBV7-8; J gene: TRBJ2-4; CDR3 DNA: TGTGCCAGCAGCTTAGCGGGCGGACTACACAAAAACATTCAGTACTTC; CDR3 protein: CASSLAGGLHKNIQYF
clone size: few; D gene: TRBD1; V gene: TRBV10-3; J gene: TRBJ1-1; CDR3 DNA: TGTGCCATCAGGGACGGACAGGGTGGGACTGAAGCTTTCTTT; CDR3 protein: CAIRDGQGGTEAFF
clone size: few; D gene: NA; V gene: TRBV5-5; J gene: TRBJ1-2; CDR3 DNA: TGTGCCAGCAGCTATGGACAGTATGGCTACACCTTC; CDR3 protein: CASSYGQYGYTF